These 29 T cell receptor beta chains were all obtained from the same sample, sequenced in a study of breast tumors, draining lymph nodes, adjacent tissues (dated by TCRdb to between 2015 and 2016). The library was built by means of multiplex PCR. The instrument was an Illumina HiSeq 2000. The raw public reads went through TCRdb reprocessing: fastp at Q25, MiXCR clone calling, in-frame beta chains kept. Rows merge per CDR3 protein into single entries with the most common DNA and genes. Within this sample are approximately 31,000 distinct CDR3 sequences, with roughly 69% of them counted one time only. In total, the top ten clones hold 18% of the sample. The specimen was breast tumor tissue. These receptors were collected from a female donor with breast cancer. Some clones in this sample may be carry-over from other donors' samples.

The table lists this clonotype with a count of one. The gene calls are TRBV19 and TRBJ2-1; D perhaps matches TRBD2 (6 bases). This CDR3 spans 17 amino acids. Germline V lookup: CDR1 LNHDA, CDR2 SQIVND (reference sequence). Between the trimmed V and J ends, which lost 3 bases and 3 bases, there was a span of 18 bases. The CDR3 region is CASSITAGTANYNEQFF. The CDR3 bases are TGTGCCAGTAGTATCACAGCCGGGACTGCTAACTACAATGAGCAGTTCTTC.

The chain recombines TRBV5-1 with TRBJ2-7, with 7 positions matching TRBD1. Trimming cost V 3 bases and J 3 bases; bases outside gene matches: 6. This CDR3 has 14 residues. Germline CDR1 SGHRS, CDR2 YFSETQ. CDR3 protein: CASSWPGQIYEQYF. In nucleotides, the CDR3 is TGCGCCAGCAGCTGGCCGGGACAGATCTACGAGCAGTACTTC.

The chain has TRBV10-3 and TRBJ2-5; D gene uncertain. The CDR3 has 12 residues. V gave up 4 bases and J gave up 1 base, with 4 bases separating them. CDR1 is ENHRY and CDR2 is SYGVKD in the germline V gene. The CDR3 region is CAISGTQETQYF. For the CDR3, the DNA is TGTGCCATCAGTGGGACCCAAGAGACCCAGTACTTC.

J is TRBJ2-1 and V is TRBV7-6, with 7 bases matching TRBD2. The CDR3 runs to 16 residues. Germline lookup yields CDR1 SGHVS and CDR2 FNYEAQ. After removal of 5 bases from V and 8 bases from J, the junction contained 15 bases not matched to a gene. CDR3 amino acids: CASSASPGLPRDEQFF. The CDR3 nucleotides read TGTGCCAGCAGCGCCTCTCCGGGACTACCTAGAGATGAGCAGTTCTTC.

Comments on this clonotype: One junction end disagrees with the germline gene, perhaps due to a read error. The chain is built from TRBV20-1 and TRBJ2-1; 7 bases agree with TRBD2. Germline CDR1 is DFQATT and CDR2 is SNEGSKA (reference sequence). The CDR3 consists of 14 residues. The CDR3 loop reads CSAPPGLQLYEQLF. CDR3 nucleotides: TGCAGTGCGCCTCCGGGACTACAGCTTTATGAGCAGCTCTTC.

This clonotype has a count of ten or more. The chain is built from TRBV6-2 or TRBV6-3 and TRBJ1-5; 9 positions agree with TRBD1. V shed 4 bases and J 6 bases; nucleotides not matched to a gene: 10. Germline V lookup: CDR1 MNHEY, CDR2 SVGEGT. The CDR3 is 16 residues long. DNA for the CDR3: TGTGCCAGCAGTTCGGCACAGGGGGCGCGAGGTCAGCCCCAGCATTTT. Its protein is CASSSAQGARGQPQHF.

The chain has TRBV20-1 and TRBJ1-3, with unresolved D. Per germline, CDR1 DFQATT and CDR2 SNEGSKA (reference sequence). The CDR3 has 14 residues. Trimming removed 5 bases from V and 2 bases from J, with 13 bases in between. CDR3 nucleotide sequence: TGCAGTGCTGACGTGGGGTCGACTGGAAACACCATATATTTT. This sequence encodes CSADVGSTGNTIYF.

This rearrangement joins TRBV20-1 to TRBJ2-3; possibly TRBD2 for D (6 bases). Germline lookup yields CDR1 DFQATT and CDR2 SNEGSKA (reference sequence). The CDR3 is made up of 14 amino acids. V was cut by 5 bases and J by 1 base, with 13 bases left in between. The CDR3 region is CSAPLASRTDTQYF. The CDR3 coding sequence is TGCAGTGCTCCCCTAGCGTCTCGCACAGATACGCAGTATTTT.

V usage is TRBV2 and J usage is TRBJ1-4, with unresolved D. The CDR3 has 11 residues. V was shortened by 0 bases and J by 10 bases, with 3 bases between the two germline ends. CDR1 is SNHLY and CDR2 is FYNNEI in the germline V gene. The CDR3 reads CASSEAIKLFF. The CDR3 nucleotides read TGTGCCAGCAGTGAAGCGATAAAACTGTTTTTT.

In this sample, this clonotype turned up many times. Just one base apart from a much larger clone, this may be a read error. The gene calls are TRBV20-1 and TRBJ2-1, with TRBD2 matching over 8 bases. Germline V gene data show CDR1 as DFQATT and CDR2 as SNEGSKA (reference sequence). The trim removed 0 bases at V and 5 bases at J, leaving 12 bases unmatched. CDR3 size: 17 residues. CDR3 bases: TGCAGTGCTAGAGATCTAGGGCGGGAGGCCCGGAACAATGAGCAGTTCTTC. This sequence encodes CSARDLGREARNNEQFF.

The CDR3 sequence is CASSSGGNTGELFF. In nucleotides, the CDR3 is TGTGCCAGCTCCTCAGGCGGGAACACCGGGGAGCTGTTTTTT. The rearrangement uses TRBV9 and TRBJ2-2; D is uncertain. The CDR3 covers 14 residues. Per the germline V gene, CDR1 is SGDLS and CDR2 is YYNGEE. V was cut by 7 bases and J by 1 base, with 11 bases left in between.

This chain links TRBV2 with TRBJ1-6; D gene unclear. Trimming took 7 bases from V and 5 from J, leaving 15 bases between them. Germline assignment: CDR1 SNHLY and CDR2 FYNNEI. The CDR3 spans 15 residues. The CDR3 bases are TGTGCCAGCATGGCCCACGCGGGGAATAATTCACCCCTCCACTTT. It codes for CASMAHAGNNSPLHF.

V is TRBV7-9 and J is TRBJ2-7; 10 bases line up with TRBD1. The length of the CDR3 is 16 residues. Germline V lookup: CDR1 SEHNR, CDR2 FQNEAQ (reference sequence). Trimming took 2 bases from V and 5 from J; bases not matched to a gene: 9. Here the CDR3 reads CASSLTRDRGIDEQYF. CDR3 bases: TGTGCCAGCAGCTTAACCAGGGACAGGGGAATCGACGAGCAGTACTTC.

Only a few counts were recorded for this clonotype. The CDR3, as DNA: TGTGCCGCAAAAGGCAGCACTGAAGCTTTCTTT. Translated, it gives CAAKGSTEAFF. The chain couples TRBV27 to TRBJ1-1; no clear D. The germline CDR1 and CDR2 sequences are MNHEY and SMNVEV (reference sequence). The CDR3 is 11 amino acids. V gave up 11 bases and J gave up 4 bases, with 11 bases separating them.

This clonotype was seen at least ten times. V and J are TRBV5-1 and TRBJ2-3; 12 bases match TRBD2. V lost 7 bases, J lost 2 bases, and 2 bases stayed unmatched. The CDR3 runs 14 residues. Looked up from germline, CDR1 is SGHRS and CDR2 is YFSETQ. The CDR3 is CASGLAGPTDTQYF. CDR3 DNA: TGCGCCAGCGGACTAGCGGGACCCACAGATACGCAGTATTTT. The entire variable domain, with the rest obtained from reference TRBV5-1 and TRBJ2-3, is as follows: KAGVTQTPRYLIKTRGQQVTLSCSPISGHRSVSWYQQTPGQGLQFLFEYFSETQRNKGNFPGRFSGRQFSNSRSEMNVSTLELGDSALYLCASGLAGPTDTQYFGPGTRLTVL.

This clonotype turned up a few times. This chain joins TRBV9 and TRBJ1-3; D is unclear. CDR3 length: 15 residues. Looked up from germline, CDR1 is SGDLS and CDR2 is YYNGEE. V gave up 0 bases and J gave up 2 bases, with 9 bases separating them. The CDR3 sequence is CASSVDLVPGNTIYF. DNA for the CDR3: TGTGCCAGCAGCGTAGATCTGGTCCCTGGAAACACCATATATTTT.

This clonotype is large by share. The chain links TRBV12-3 or TRBV12-4 to TRBJ2-5; D is unresolved. The CDR3 is 12 amino acids. Trimming took off 3 bases at V and 3 bases at J, with 5 bases between the two ends. The CDR3 here is CASSLNKETQYF. In nucleotides, the CDR3 is TGTGCCAGCAGTTTGAACAAAGAGACCCAGTACTTC.

This clonotype turned up a few times. The chain has TRBV13 and TRBJ1-2; D call uncertain. CDR1 and CDR2 from the germline V gene are PRHDT and FYEKMQ (reference sequence). Trimming stripped 0 bases from V and 2 bases from J, with 13 bases between. The CDR3 runs to 16 residues. The CDR3 here is CASSLGWRAGNYGYTF. CDR3 coding DNA: TGTGCCAGCAGCTTAGGTTGGAGGGCAGGAAACTATGGCTACACCTTC.

The V gene is TRBV20-1, the J gene TRBJ2-7; a possible D gene is TRBD1 (5 bases). The CDR3 is made up of 12 amino acids. CDR1 and CDR2 (germline): DFQATT, SNEGSKA (reference sequence). Trimming took off 5 bases at V and 0 bases at J, with 8 bases between the two ends. The CDR3 region is CSAQTASYEQYF. The CDR3 bases are TGCAGTGCTCAGACAGCCTCCTACGAGCAGTACTTC.

This clonotype was counted between two and nine times. The chain links TRBV2 to TRBJ2-2, with D perhaps matching TRBD1 (6 bases). CDR3 length equals 13 residues. The V gene's germline CDR1 is SNHLY and CDR2 FYNNEI. With 4 bases removed from V and 6 bases from J, the gap between germline ends came to 9 bases. The CDR3 DNA is TGTGCCAGCAGTGTCACAGGGCCCGGGGAGCTGTTTTTT. Amino acids: CASSVTGPGELFF.

This chain joins TRBV7-9 and TRBJ2-5, with unresolved D. This CDR3 is 13 amino acids long. Germline V gives CDR1 SEHNR, CDR2 FQNEAQ (reference sequence). Trimming cost V 2 bases and J 11 bases, with 15 bases left between them. The CDR3 sequence is CASSLIADTAQYF. As DNA, the CDR3 is TGTGCCAGCAGCTTAATCGCGGATACGGCTCAGTACTTC.

The rearrangement uses TRBV9 and TRBJ2-3; 10 positions match TRBD2. Germline V CDR1 and CDR2: SGDLS, YYNGEE. The trim removed 0 bases at V and 3 bases at J, leaving 10 bases unmatched. The CDR3 is made up of 18 amino acids. The DNA of the CDR3 is TGTGCCAGCAGCGTAGGGGGAGCGGGGGGGCGGGGAACAGATACGCAGTATTTT. Residues: CASSVGGAGGRGTDTQYF. Full variable domain (outside the CDR3, taken from reference TRBV9 and TRBJ2-3): DSGVTQTPKHLITATGQRVTLRCSPRSGDLSVYWYQQSLDQGLQFLIQYYNGEERAKGNILERFSAQQFPDLHSELNLSSLELGDSALYFCASSVGGAGGRGTDTQYFGPGTRLTVL.

V and J are TRBV18 and TRBJ1-2; 10 nucleotides match TRBD1. This CDR3 has 15 residues. J lost 2 bases, V lost 4 bases, and 4 bases had no gene match. Germline V gene sequence: CDR1 KGHSH, CDR2 LQKENI. The CDR3 DNA reads as TGTGCCAGCTCACTTGGACAGGGGGGAAACTATGGCTACACCTTC. Protein sequence: CASSLGQGGNYGYTF.

This chain uses TRBV5-1 with TRBJ2-7, with D unresolved. V lost 5 bases and J lost 1, with 7 bases in between. CDR1 SGHRS and CDR2 YFSETQ come from the germline V gene. CDR3 length: 12 residues. For the CDR3, the DNA is TGCGCCAGCAGGGGCCTTTCCTACGAGCAGTACTTC. Translating it yields CASRGLSYEQYF.

In DNA form, the CDR3 reads TGTGCCAGTAGGGGAGCTGAAAAACTGTTTTTT. Translating it yields CASRGAEKLFF. This rearrangement joins TRBV19 to TRBJ1-4; no clear D. CDR3 length equals 11 residues. From germline, CDR1 is LNHDA and CDR2 SQIVND (reference sequence). V was clipped by 6 bases and J by 7 bases, with 6 bases between them.

This clonotype was observed at least ten times. One end of the junction varies from germline; a read error may be responsible. The chain is built from TRBV20-1 and TRBJ2-5; 7 nucleotides agree with TRBD2. Germline CDR1 is DFQATT and CDR2 is SNEGSKA (reference sequence). The CDR3 loop spans 17 amino acids. The CDR3 protein is CSTRDFSLAAGPETQYF. The DNA of the CDR3 is TGCAGTACTAGAGATTTTAGCCTAGCGGCAGGGCCGGAGACCCAGTACTTC.

This clonotype was seen only a few times. J is TRBJ2-7 and V is TRBV6-4; TRBD2 agrees at 12 bases. Germline CDR1 and CDR2: MRHNA and SNTAGT. V gave up 6 bases and J gave up 3 bases; unmatched junction bases: 6. The CDR3 runs 15 residues. The CDR3 protein is CASSLTSGGIYEQYF. CDR3 DNA: TGTGCCAGCAGCCTGACTAGCGGGGGAATCTACGAGCAGTACTTC.

The chain is built from TRBV20-1 and TRBJ2-1, with TRBD2 identical over 13 bases. This CDR3 region has 16 residues. The germline CDR1 and CDR2 sequences are DFQATT and SNEGSKA (reference sequence). J was trimmed by 0 bases and V by 8 bases; bases with no gene match: 7. The CDR3 DNA reads TGCAGTTTACCGGGACTAGCGGGATTCTCCTACAATGAGCAGTTCTTC. This encodes CSLPGLAGFSYNEQFF.

This chain joins TRBV20-1 and TRBJ2-7, with TRBD1 as a possible D gene (6 bases). CDR3 size: 11 residues. V was trimmed by 8 bases and J by 1 base, leaving 9 bases between them. Per the germline V gene, CDR1 is DFQATT and CDR2 is SNEGSKA (reference sequence). The CDR3 region has the DNA TGCAGTACCGGACAGTCCTACGAGCAGTACTTC. Encoded protein: CSTGQSYEQYF.